These 14 T cell receptor beta chains came from one sample sequenced in a study of T cell changes during pregnancy in multiple sclerosis. Profiled with immunoSEQ multiplex PCR; TCRdb holds only in-frame clones, not every one. This table has 100,000 or so clones, approximately 94% appearing once. The material sequenced was peripheral blood, taken after pregnancy. These receptors all stem from a female donor with multiple sclerosis, enrolled in a pregnancy study.

The chain joins TRBV6-1 to TRBJ2-2; 7 nucleotides align to TRBD1. In germline, CDR1 is MNHNS, CDR2 SASEGT. J lost 3 bases, V lost 6 bases, and 1 base had no gene match. The length of the CDR3 is 13 residues. CDR3 DNA sequence: TGTGCCAGCAGCGGGACAGACACCGGGGAGCTGTTTTTT. This codes for CASSGTDTGELFF.

This clone came up once. V usage is TRBV5-8 and J usage is TRBJ2-5, with TRBD2 matching 7 bases. CDR1 SGHTS and CDR2 YDEGEE come from the germline V gene. The ends lost 3 bases at V and 0 bases at J; junction bases unmatched: 5. The CDR3 is 15 residues long. The CDR3 bases are TGTGCCAGCAGCTGGGGGGGACGGTACCAAGAGACCCAGTACTTC. The encoded protein is CASSWGGRYQETQYF.

The chain couples TRBV11-3 to TRBJ1-5, with D unclear. Germline V lookup: CDR1 SGHNT, CDR2 YENEEA. Between the trimmed V and J ends, which lost 1 base and 0 bases, there was a span of 16 bases. The CDR3 runs 18 residues. The CDR3 coding sequence is TGTGCCAGCAGCTTAGCCGAGGCAGCTTATGATAGCAATCAGCCCCAGCATTTT. It encodes CASSLAEAAYDSNQPQHF.

This chain uses TRBV30 with TRBJ2-1, with D uncertain. V was cut by 3 bases and J by 0 bases, with 9 bases left in between. The germline V gene has CDR1 GTSNPN and CDR2 SVGIG (reference sequence). The CDR3 contains 14 residues. The CDR3 DNA sequence: TGTGCCTGGAGGCTATTGAGCTCCTACAATGAGCAGTTCTTC. Amino acid sequence: CAWRLLSSYNEQFF.

This chain connects TRBV21-1 to TRBJ2-7; the D segment call TRBD1 is taken from the table without a DNA check. TRBV21-1 is designated a pseudogene. The CDR3 has 14 amino acids. The CDR3 sequence: CASLTGHPTYEQYF. The CDR3 DNA sequence: TGTGCCAGCCTTACGGGACACCCCACCTACGAGCAGTACTTC.

The rearrangement links TRBV28 to TRBJ1-5, with D perhaps TRBD1 (5 bases). Germline lookup yields CDR1 MDHEN and CDR2 SYDVKM. Trimming cost V 11 bases and J 6 bases, with 14 bases left between them. CDR3 length equals 12 residues. The CDR3 loop is CAGGTGGQPQHF. The CDR3 bases are TGTGCCGGGGGAACGGGGGGTCAGCCCCAGCATTTT.

The sample holds one count of this clone. The genes are TRBV6-6 and TRBJ1-2, with 9 bases identical to TRBD1. The ends lost 6 bases at V and 5 bases at J; junction bases unmatched: 7. Germline CDR1 MNHNY, CDR2 SVGAGI (reference sequence). The CDR3 runs to 14 residues. The CDR3 loop is CASRDGQGRYGYTF. In DNA, the CDR3 is TGTGCCAGCAGGGACGGACAGGGGCGGTATGGCTACACCTTC.

The chain employs TRBV7-2 and TRBJ2-2; D is unclear. Deletions cut 0 bases from V and 11 bases from J, with 13 bases between. The CDR3 is 14 residues long. From germline, CDR1 is SGHTA and CDR2 FQGNSA. The CDR3 spells CASSLAAGLSELFF. The CDR3 DNA reads TGTGCCAGCAGCTTAGCTGCAGGCCTCTCAGAGCTGTTTTTT.

The V gene is TRBV6-5, the J gene TRBJ2-3; 10 bases align to TRBD2. Germline-derived CDR1 and CDR2 are MNHEY and SVGAGI. Trimming took 2 bases from V and 4 from J; bases not matched to a gene: 3. The CDR3 runs to 15 residues. The CDR3 protein is CASSYLAGVSDTQYF. CDR3 DNA: TGTGCCAGCAGTTACCTAGCGGGAGTCTCAGATACGCAGTATTTT.

The chain recombines TRBV9 with TRBJ2-1, with no clear D. Germline values: CDR1 SGDLS, CDR2 YYNGEE. This CDR3 contains 16 residues. V was clipped by 0 bases and J by 4 bases, with 14 bases between them. Here the CDR3 reads CASSVEASPGYNEQFF. CDR3 DNA: TGTGCCAGCAGCGTAGAGGCCTCACCCGGGTACAATGAGCAGTTCTTC.

The chain is built from TRBV28 and TRBJ2-7; perhaps TRBD1 as D (7 bases). Germline V gene lookup returns CDR1 MDHEN and CDR2 SYDVKM. With 6 bases removed from V and 2 bases from J, the gap between germline ends came to 11 bases. The length of the CDR3 is 13 residues. The CDR3 nucleotides read TGTGCCAGCAGAACAGGGGAGGCCTACGAGCAGTACTTC. It translates to CASRTGEAYEQYF.

V and J are TRBV13 and TRBJ2-3; D is possibly TRBD1 (5 bases). V lost 7 bases and J lost 5, with 16 bases in between. In germline, CDR1 is PRHDT, CDR2 FYEKMQ (reference sequence). The CDR3 runs to 14 residues. In DNA, the CDR3 is TGTGCCAGCAAGGGCGAAGTAACAGGAGATACGCAGTATTTT. Translation gives CASKGEVTGDTQYF.

The table lists this clone with a count of one. This chain links TRBV14 with TRBJ2-7, with 8 bases that match TRBD1. The CDR3 spans 11 residues. Germline V gives CDR1 SGHDN, CDR2 FVKESK. J was trimmed by 7 bases and V by 5 bases; bases with no gene match: 1. CDR3 bases: TGTGCCAGCAGCGACAGGGGTGAGCAGTACTTC. Its translation: CASSDRGEQYF.

The V and J genes are TRBV6-6 and TRBJ2-1; weak D call: TRBD2 (7 bases). Trimming took off 8 bases at V and 5 bases at J, with 16 bases between the two ends. This CDR3 has 14 residues. The V gene's germline CDR1 is MNHNY and CDR2 SVGAGI (reference sequence). CDR3 sequence: CASGGGTLHNEQFF. CDR3 bases: TGTGCCAGCGGGGGAGGGACACTCCACAATGAGCAGTTCTTC.